The T cell receptor (beta chain) under discussion was sequenced for a study of blood T cells in healthy people across ages. Findings of the study overall: The study regarded diversity estimates from one million T cells as underestimates. Naive CD4+ cell counts and diversity both ran higher in long-lived than in aged donors.

CDR1 MNHEY and CDR2 SVGEGT come from the germline V gene. CDR3 size: 13 residues. Primed by a sample-barcoded 5' primer and a J-beta primer mix, a second PCR proceeded for about 7 to 11 cycles. No fewer than 3 million CDR3-containing paired-end reads came from each sample. TCRdb re-called the 5' RACE reads through MiXCR, storing one row per CDR3 protein. The sample lists hundreds of thousands of distinct CDR3 sequences; roughly 60% were seen once. For this clonotype: The antigen remains unidentified. A junction end diverges from the germline sequence, so it may reflect a read error.

The chain recombines TRBV6-2 or TRBV6-3 with TRBJ2-6; D remains ambiguous. The sequenced sample was blood. The clonotype was recovered from a young man in good health. The CDR3 here is CVSIRSGANVLTF. DNA of the CDR3: TGTGTCAGCATCCGGTCTGGGGCCAACGTCCTGACTTTC.